This T cell receptor (beta chain) was sequenced during a study of T cell changes during pregnancy in multiple sclerosis. Germline V lookup: CDR1 SGHAT, CDR2 FQNNGV. CDR3 length: 17 residues. Trimming stripped 0 bases from V and 2 bases from J, with 17 bases between. Repertoires were generated with immunoSEQ multiplex PCR, while TCRdb's copy carries only in-frame clones and drops some. The data show under 45,000 clones, around nine tenths seen once. The sequenced sample was CD8+ T cells from peripheral blood mononuclear cells, obtained in the first trimester of pregnancy. The receptor was isolated from a female donor with multiple sclerosis, enrolled in a pregnancy study. This chain links TRBV11-2 with TRBJ2-7, with D perhaps matching TRBD1 (6 bases). CDR3 nucleotides: TGTGCCAGCAGCTTAGATCCAACAGGGTTCCCTACCTACGAGCAGTACTTC. Translation: CASSLDPTGFPTYEQYF.